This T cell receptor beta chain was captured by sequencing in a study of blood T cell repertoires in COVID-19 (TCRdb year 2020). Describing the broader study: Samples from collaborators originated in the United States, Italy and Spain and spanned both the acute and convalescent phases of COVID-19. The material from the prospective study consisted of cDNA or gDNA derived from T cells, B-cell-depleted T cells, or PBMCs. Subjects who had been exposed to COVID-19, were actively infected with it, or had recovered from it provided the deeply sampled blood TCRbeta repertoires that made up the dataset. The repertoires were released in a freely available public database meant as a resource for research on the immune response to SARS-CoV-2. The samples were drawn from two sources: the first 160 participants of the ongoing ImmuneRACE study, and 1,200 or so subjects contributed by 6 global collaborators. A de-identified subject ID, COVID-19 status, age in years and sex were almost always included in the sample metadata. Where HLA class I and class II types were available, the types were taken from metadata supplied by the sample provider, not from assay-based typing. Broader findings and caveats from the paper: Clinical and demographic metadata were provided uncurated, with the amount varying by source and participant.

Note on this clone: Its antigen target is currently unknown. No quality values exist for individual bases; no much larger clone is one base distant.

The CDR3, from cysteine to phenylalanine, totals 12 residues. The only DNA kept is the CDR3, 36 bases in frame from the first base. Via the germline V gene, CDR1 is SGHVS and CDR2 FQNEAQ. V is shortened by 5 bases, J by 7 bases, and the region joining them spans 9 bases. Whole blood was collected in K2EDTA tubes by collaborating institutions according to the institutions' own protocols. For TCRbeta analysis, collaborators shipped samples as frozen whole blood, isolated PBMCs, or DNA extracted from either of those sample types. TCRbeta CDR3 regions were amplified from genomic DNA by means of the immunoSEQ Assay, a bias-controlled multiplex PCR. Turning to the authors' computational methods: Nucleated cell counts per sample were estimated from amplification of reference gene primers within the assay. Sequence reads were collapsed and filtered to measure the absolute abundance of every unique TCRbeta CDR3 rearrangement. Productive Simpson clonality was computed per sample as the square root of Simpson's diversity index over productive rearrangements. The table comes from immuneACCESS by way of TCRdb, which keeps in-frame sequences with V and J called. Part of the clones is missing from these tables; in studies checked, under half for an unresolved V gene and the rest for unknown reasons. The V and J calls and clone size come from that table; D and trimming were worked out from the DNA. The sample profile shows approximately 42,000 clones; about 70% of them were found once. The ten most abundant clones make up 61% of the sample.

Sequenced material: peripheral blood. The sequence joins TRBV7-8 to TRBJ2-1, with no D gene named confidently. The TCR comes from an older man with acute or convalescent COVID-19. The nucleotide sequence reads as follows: TGTGCCAGCAGCCACCCTAGGAATGAGCAGTTCTTC. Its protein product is CASSHPRNEQFF.